Listed here are 21 T cell receptor beta chains from one sample, sequenced in a study of cytomegalovirus exposure and HLA in healthy donors. The PCR employed 60 Vbeta primers together with 13 Jbeta primers. Profiled with immunoSEQ multiplex PCR; TCRdb holds only in-frame clones, not every one. Among approximately 100,000 clones listed, 75% to 90% were seen once. Specimen: PBMCs. The receptors originated from a man aged 40-50 years in good health and CMV-seropositive.

The chain is built from TRBV5-1 and TRBJ1-1; D possibly corresponds to TRBD1 (5 bases). Germline loops: CDR1 SGHRS, CDR2 YFSETQ. V was clipped by 4 bases and J by 1 base, with 11 bases between them. This CDR3 spans 14 amino acids. The CDR3 sequence is CASSQGVGNTEAFF. As DNA, the CDR3 is TGCGCCAGCAGCCAGGGTGTGGGGAACACTGAAGCTTTCTTT. Combining the CDR3 with reference TRBV5-1 and TRBJ1-1 gives the whole variable domain KAGVTQTPRYLIKTRGQQVTLSCSPISGHRSVSWYQQTPGQGLQFLFEYFSETQRNKGNFPGRFSGRQFSNSRSEMNVSTLELGDSALYLCASSQGVGNTEAFFGQGTRLTVV.

This clone was seen only a few times. V is TRBV2 and J is TRBJ2-5; the D is unclear. The CDR3 sequence is 12 residues long. The germline V gene has CDR1 SNHLY and CDR2 FYNNEI. The V and J ends lost 4 bases and 4 bases respectively, with 7 bases between them. The CDR3 nucleotides are TGTGCCAGCAGTGCCGGGTCAGAGACCCAGTACTTC. The encoded protein is CASSAGSETQYF.

This chain joins TRBV19 and TRBJ2-7; D is possibly TRBD2 (6 bases). CDR3 length equals 15 residues. Trimming cost V 3 bases and J 2 bases, with 14 bases left between them. Germline loops: CDR1 LNHDA, CDR2 SQIVND (reference sequence). The CDR3 sequence: CASSISRLGPYEQYF. The CDR3 DNA sequence: TGTGCCAGTAGTATCTCGAGACTAGGGCCCTACGAGCAGTACTTC. Drawing the rest from reference TRBV19 and TRBJ2-7, the complete variable domain is DGGITQSPKYLFRKEGQNVTLSCEQNLNHDAMYWYRQDPGQGLRLIYYSQIVNDFQKGDIAEGYSVSREKKESFPLTVTSAQKNPTAFYLCASSISRLGPYEQYFGPGTRLTVT.

This chain joins TRBV5-4 and TRBJ2-1; 7 bases align to TRBD2. With V trimmed by 0 bases and J by 9 bases, 9 bases remained unmatched. This CDR3 comprises 15 residues. The germline V gene has CDR1 SGHNT and CDR2 YYREEE (reference sequence). The CDR3 DNA reads TGTGCCAGCAGCTTGGCCGGTGGAGGGGAGGGTGAGCAGTTCTTC. It is translated as CASSLAGGGEGEQFF.

This chain uses TRBV29-1 with TRBJ2-5, with 8 bases fitting TRBD2. The CDR3 extends over 14 amino acids. With V trimmed by 6 bases and J by 1 base, 7 bases remained unmatched. Looked up from germline, CDR1 is SQVTM and CDR2 is ANQGSEA. The CDR3 nucleotides read TGCAGCGTAAGGGGTAGCGGGGTCCAAGAGACCCAGTACTTC. Translating it yields CSVRGSGVQETQYF.

This sequence joins TRBV6-6 and TRBJ1-4; D not resolved. The CDR3 extends over 13 amino acids. Germline values: CDR1 MNHNY, CDR2 SVGAGI (reference sequence). V was clipped by 6 bases and J by 4 bases, with 9 bases between them. This CDR3 reads CASSRSLNEKLFF. The CDR3 bases are TGTGCCAGCAGCCGGTCGCTTAATGAAAAACTGTTTTTT.

The rearrangement joins TRBV30 to TRBJ2-1, with D perhaps matching TRBD2 (5 bases). Between the trimmed V and J ends, which lost 0 bases and 9 bases, there was a span of 12 bases. The length of the CDR3 is 13 residues. In germline, CDR1 is GTSNPN, CDR2 SVGIG (reference sequence). The CDR3 loop reads CAWSVRARGEQFF. CDR3 in DNA: TGTGCCTGGAGTGTACGAGCCCGGGGTGAGCAGTTCTTC.

CDR3 residues: CAISDRGRGEKLFF. The CDR3 nucleotides read TGTGCCATCAGTGACAGGGGGCGAGGCGAAAAACTGTTTTTT. This chain connects TRBV10-3 to TRBJ1-4; 8 bases map to TRBD1. The V gene end was trimmed by 3 bases and the J gene end by 8 bases; junction bases not matched to a gene: 5. Germline lookup yields CDR1 ENHRY and CDR2 SYGVKD. This CDR3 spans 14 amino acids.

The rearrangement uses TRBV7-9 and TRBJ1-3; 8 bases agree with TRBD1. Germline assignment: CDR1 SEHNR and CDR2 FQNEAQ (reference sequence). CDR3 length equals 14 residues. The ends lost 4 bases at V and 3 bases at J; junction bases unmatched: 2. The CDR3 DNA reads TGTGCCAGCAGCTCGGACAGGGTTGGAAACACCATATATTTT. It codes for CASSSDRVGNTIYF.

The chain couples TRBV7-8 to TRBJ2-3, with 8 bases matching TRBD2. After removal of 5 bases from V and 1 base from J, the junction contained 8 bases not matched to a gene. Germline V lookup: CDR1 SGHVS, CDR2 FQNEAQ. The CDR3 is 16 residues long. The CDR3 spells CASSPQGAGGTDTQYF. The CDR3 DNA sequence: TGTGCCAGCAGCCCGCAGGGAGCGGGGGGCACAGATACGCAGTATTTT.

The chain joins TRBV5-4 to TRBJ2-5, with 9 nucleotides matching TRBD2. Per the germline V gene, CDR1 is SGHNT and CDR2 is YYREEE (reference sequence). J lost 7 bases, V lost 3 bases, and 10 bases had no gene match. This CDR3 has 15 amino acids. CDR3 in amino acids: CASSSTSGPRGTQYF. Written as DNA, the CDR3 is TGTGCCAGCAGCTCGACTAGCGGCCCTCGGGGGACCCAGTACTTC.

This clone has more than one count but fewer than ten. The gene calls are TRBV21-1 and TRBJ1-6; the table gives TRBD1 as D, unverified against the DNA. TRBV21-1 is deemed a pseudogene. This CDR3 has 18 residues. The CDR3 here is CASSKGAVNAHYNSPLHF. CDR3 coding DNA: TGTGCCAGCAGCAAAGGGGCAGTGAATGCTCACTATAATTCACCCCTCCACTTT.

The chain joins TRBV2 to TRBJ2-7; a possible D gene is TRBD2 (6 bases). The CDR3 is 15 residues long. Trimming took 11 bases from V and 4 from J, leaving 24 bases between them. Germline loops: CDR1 SNHLY, CDR2 FYNNEI. In DNA, the CDR3 is TGTGCCGGCGCGTGGCGGGGTAATGCGGATTACGAGCAGTACTTC. Its protein is CAGAWRGNADYEQYF.

This clone was counted once. The chain employs TRBV5-1 and TRBJ1-1; no clear D gene. V lost 2 bases and J 5 bases, leaving 7 bases between the germline ends. The CDR3 is 12 residues long. The germline CDR1 and CDR2 sequences are SGHRS and YFSETQ. For the CDR3, the DNA is TGCGCCAGCAGCTTCTCGAGGACTGAAGCTTTCTTT. This codes for CASSFSRTEAFF. The full variable domain, rest sourced from reference TRBV5-1 and TRBJ1-1, is KAGVTQTPRYLIKTRGQQVTLSCSPISGHRSVSWYQQTPGQGLQFLFEYFSETQRNKGNFPGRFSGRQFSNSRSEMNVSTLELGDSALYLCASSFSRTEAFFGQGTRLTVV.

The chain recombines TRBV13 with TRBJ2-3; 7 bases fit TRBD2. The trim removed 4 bases at V and 4 bases at J, leaving 11 bases unmatched. The CDR3 has 16 residues. Germline V gene lookup returns CDR1 PRHDT and CDR2 FYEKMQ (reference sequence). The CDR3, as DNA: TGTGCCAGCAGCTACACAAAGACTAGCCCCGCAGATACGCAGTATTTT. Its translation: CASSYTKTSPADTQYF.

J is TRBJ2-7 and V is TRBV7-3; D might be TRBD1 (6 bases). Germline CDR1 SGHTA, CDR2 FQGTGA. The length of the CDR3 is 14 residues. V was shortened by 2 bases and J by 4 bases, with 12 bases between the two germline ends. The CDR3 protein is CASSLSTGPYEQYF. The DNA for the CDR3 is TGTGCCAGCAGCTTATCGACAGGCCCGTACGAGCAGTACTTC.

V gene TRBV5-6 combines with J gene TRBJ2-7, with a possible D match to TRBD2 (5 bases). Germline V gene data show CDR1 as SGHDT and CDR2 as YYEEEE. The germline V and J ends were trimmed by 3 bases and 5 bases, with 9 bases remaining between them. This CDR3 has 12 amino acids. The CDR3 region is CASSSQRHEQYF. CDR3 DNA: TGTGCCAGCAGCTCCCAGCGGCACGAGCAGTACTTC.

This clone has only a few counts. This chain links TRBV6-6 with TRBJ1-1, with 9 bases matching TRBD1. The ends lost 11 bases at V and 0 bases at J; junction bases unmatched: 4. The germline gives CDR1 MNHNY, CDR2 SVGAGI (reference sequence). The CDR3 sequence is 13 residues long. The CDR3 region has the DNA TGTGCCGGGACAGGGAATATGAACACTGAAGCTTTCTTT. This codes for CAGTGNMNTEAFF.

The chain is built from TRBV4-1 and TRBJ2-7; tentatively, D is TRBD2 (6 bases). CDR3 length: 16 residues. Germline V gene sequence: CDR1 MGHRA, CDR2 YSYEKL. V lost 1 base to trimming and J lost 0 bases, with 13 bases between them. Here the CDR3 DNA reads TGCGCCAGCAGCCAAGGTAATAGCGGCATCTCCTACGAGCAGTACTTC. This sequence encodes CASSQGNSGISYEQYF.

This clone occurred once. CDR3 loop: CASSPLASGGTSTDTQYF. The CDR3 coding sequence is TGTGCCAGCAGCCCTTTGGCTAGCGGGGGGACTAGCACAGATACGCAGTATTTT. The genes are TRBV7-3 and TRBJ2-3; TRBD2 matches 11 bases. J gave up 0 bases and V 5 bases, and 10 bases lay outside the gene matches. The CDR3 consists of 18 residues. Germline V gene sequence: CDR1 SGHTA, CDR2 FQGTGA.

Notes on this clone: At one of its ends the junction is not consistent with the germline gene, which may arise from a read error. This specimen includes other DNA sequences encoding the same CDR3. V usage is TRBV28 and J usage is TRBJ2-7; TRBD2 matches 7 bases. The CDR3 sequence is 18 residues long. Germline CDR1 MDHEN, CDR2 SYDVKM. Here the CDR3 reads CASRVCVILAGAFYEQYF. For the CDR3, the DNA is TGTGCCAGCCGGGTATGCGTTATTCTGGCGGGAGCGTTCTACGAGCAGTATTTC.